A selection of T cell receptor beta chains follows, all from one sample in a study of shared clonotypes between healthy human individuals. Data came from immunoSEQ multiplex PCR; TCRdb stores just in-frame clones and leaves some out. The repertoire holds just over 2,000,000 clones, with roughly 94% as singletons. Sequencing was performed on naive CD8+ T cells sorted from blood. These receptors were collected from a man aged 18 to 29 in good health. Each CDR3 is given with its conserved first and last residue. A D gene is named only where the DNA matches it firmly. Expanded clones are given a class, and other clones once, few, many or no size at all.

j_gene	v_gene	d_gene	abundance	CDR3aa	CDR3nt
TRBJ2-2	TRBV19	NA	once	CASSMKRTRANTGELFF	TGTGCCAGTAGTATGAAAAGAACAAGGGCGAACACCGGGGAGCTGTTTTTT
TRBJ2-7	TRBV6-6	NA	NA	CASQPDSSYEQYF	TGTGCCAGCCAACCGGACAGTTCCTACGAGCAGTACTTC
TRBJ1-2	TRBV7-9	NA	NA	CASSSSWVYGYTF	TGTGCCAGCAGCTCTTCTTGGGTCTATGGCTACACCTTC
TRBJ2-7	TRBV30	NA	NA	CAWSARQFFSYEQYF	TGTGCCTGGAGCGCCCGACAGTTTTTTTCCTACGAGCAGTACTTC
TRBJ2-7	TRBV19	NA	NA	CASSIRPGYEQYF	TGTGCCAGTAGTATAAGGCCAGGCTACGAGCAGTACTTC
TRBJ2-1	TRBV27	TRBD2	NA	CASSPSGGEIYNEQFF	TGTGCCAGCAGCCCTAGCGGGGGTGAAATCTACAATGAGCAGTTCTTC
TRBJ1-1	TRBV15	NA	NA	CATRTGLGTEAFF	TGTGCCACCAGGACAGGTCTGGGCACTGAAGCTTTCTTT
TRBJ2-7	TRBV28	TRBD1	once	CASSPTGEGYEQYF	TGTGCCAGCAGTCCAACAGGGGAAGGGTACGAGCAGTACTTC
TRBJ2-3	TRBV7-8	TRBD2	NA	CASSALAGSTDTQYF	TGTGCCAGCAGCGCCTTAGCGGGGAGCACAGATACGCAGTATTTT
TRBJ2-5	TRBV19	TRBD2	NA	CASSTPAAGEFAETQYF	TGTGCCAGTAGTACCCCAGCAGCGGGAGAATTCGCAGAGACCCAGTACTTC
TRBJ2-3	TRBV5-1	NA	NA	CASSWVRGDTQYF	TGCGCCAGCAGCTGGGTCCGGGGTGATACGCAGTATTTT
TRBJ1-1	TRBV9	NA	once	CASSVRGLGTEAFF	TGTGCCAGCAGCGTAAGGGGGTTAGGCACTGAAGCTTTCTTT
TRBJ1-5	TRBV9	TRBD1	NA	CATGNADQPQHF	TGCGCGACAGGGAATGCAGATCAGCCCCAGCATTTT
TRBJ2-7	TRBV7-9	TRBD1	NA	CASSLLHRGMFPTYEQYF	TGTGCCAGCAGCTTACTCCACAGGGGTATGTTCCCCACCTACGAGCAGTACTTC
TRBJ2-7	TRBV4-1	TRBD1	NA	CASSRGQGKSYEQYF	TGCGCCAGCAGCCGGGGACAGGGGAAGTCCTACGAGCAGTACTTC
TRBJ2-5	TRBV6-5	TRBD1	few	CASSYSRTGRETQYF	TGTGCCAGCAGTTACTCCCGGACAGGGCGGGAGACCCAGTACTTC
TRBJ2-1	TRBV5-1	NA	NA	CASSLLTNSYNEQFF	TGCGCCAGCAGCTTGCTGACTAACTCCTACAATGAGCAGTTCTTC
TRBJ1-1	TRBV6-5	TRBD1	NA	CASSYTTGGTEAFF	TGTGCCAGCAGTTACACGACAGGGGGCACTGAAGCTTTCTTT
TRBJ2-7	TRBV7-9	TRBD2	NA	CASSLTTSGGYEQYF	TGTGCCAGCAGCTTAACCACTAGCGGGGGTTACGAGCAGTACTTC
TRBJ2-3	TRBV6-6	NA	once	CASSYSYGTDTQYF	TGTGCCAGCAGTTACTCTTATGGCACAGATACGCAGTATTTT
TRBJ2-1	TRBV2	TRBD2	NA	CASSEVELAGSYNEQFF	TGTGCCAGCAGTGAAGTGGAACTAGCGGGCTCCTACAATGAGCAGTTCTTC
TRBJ1-2	TRBV25-1	TRBD1	NA	CASSEQGANYGYTF	TGTGCCAGCAGTGAGCAGGGGGCGAACTATGGCTACACCTTC
TRBJ2-1	TRBV7-9	TRBD2	NA	CASSLGALAGMLYNEQFF	TGTGCCAGCAGCTTAGGGGCATTAGCGGGAATGCTTTACAATGAGCAGTTCTTC
TRBJ2-1	TRBV4-1	NA	NA	CASSRYGGDGYNEQFF	TGCGCCAGCAGCCGGTACGGGGGCGACGGTTACAATGAGCAGTTCTTC
TRBJ1-6	TRBV28	NA	NA	CASGRPGSSENSPLHF	TGTGCCAGCGGAAGGCCGGGCAGCAGTGAGAATTCACCCCTCCACTTT
TRBJ2-7	TRBV18	NA	NA	CASSPTGAGVMLLPSYEQYF	TGTGCCAGCTCACCTACGGGGGCGGGAGTTATGCTCCTACCGAGTTACGAGCAGTACTTC
TRBJ2-1	TRBV6-5	NA	NA	CASTRLPWDNEQFF	TGTGCCAGCACCAGGCTACCTTGGGACAATGAGCAGTTCTTC
TRBJ2-1	TRBV19	TRBD2	NA	CASSIVAGDWNEQFF	TGTGCCAGTAGTATAGTAGCGGGAGACTGGAATGAGCAGTTCTTC
TRBJ2-1	TRBV5-8	TRBD2	NA	CASSLNGGAIEQFF	TGTGCCAGCAGCTTGAACGGGGGGGCGATTGAGCAGTTCTTC
TRBJ1-3	TRBV7-6	NA	NA	CASSRQDYSSGNTIYF	TGTGCCAGCAGCCGACAGGATTACAGCTCTGGAAACACCATATATTTT
TRBJ1-2	TRBV4-2	TRBD1	NA	CASSQVPGGDGYTF	TGTGCCAGCAGCCAAGTTCCAGGGGGCGATGGCTACACCTTC
TRBJ1-1	TRBV6-1	NA	NA	CASSPWTAMNTEAFF	TGTGCCAGCAGTCCCTGGACAGCAATGAACACTGAAGCTTTCTTT
TRBJ2-5	TRBV6-6	NA	NA	CASSYLEETQYF	TGTGCCAGCAGTTACCTCGAAGAGACCCAGTACTTC
TRBJ1-3	TRBV4-1	NA	NA	CASSQDRDSGNTIYF	TGCGCCAGCAGCCAAGATCGGGACTCTGGAAACACCATATATTTT
TRBJ1-2	TRBV13	NA	once	CASSLVGEGTNGYTF	TGTGCCAGCAGCTTAGTGGGGGAGGGTACGAATGGCTACACCTTC
TRBJ1-5	TRBV7-9	NA	NA	CASSARVDSSNQPQHF	TGTGCCAGCAGCGCGCGGGTGGACAGCAGCAATCAGCCCCAGCATTTT
TRBJ2-2	TRBV28	TRBD1	NA	CATTRQGDTGELFF	TGTGCCACCACCAGACAGGGAGACACCGGGGAGCTGTTTTTT
TRBJ2-7	TRBV10-1	NA	NA	CASSADLSPYEQYF	TGCGCCAGCAGTGCGGACCTATCCCCCTACGAGCAGTACTTC
TRBJ2-7	TRBV5-8	NA	NA	CASSLETAYEQYF	TGTGCCAGCAGCTTGGAGACAGCTTACGAGCAGTACTTC
TRBJ2-7	TRBV4-1	TRBD2	NA	CASSQKLAGDYEQYF	TGCGCCAGCAGCCAAAAACTAGCGGGAGATTACGAGCAGTACTTC
TRBJ1-6	TRBV16	NA	NA	CASSQSSPGPNSPLHF	TGTGCCAGCAGCCAATCCAGCCCAGGGCCGAATTCACCCCTCCACTTT
TRBJ2-7	TRBV18	NA	NA	CASSHSTAYEQYF	TGTGCCAGCTCACACTCAACAGCATACGAGCAGTACTTC
TRBJ1-4	TRBV6-6	NA	NA	CASSYSLAGEGEKLFF	TGTGCCAGCAGTTACTCGCTCGCAGGGGAGGGAGAAAAACTGTTTTTT
TRBJ2-3	TRBV7-9	NA	once	CASSLTTVGPTDTQYF	TGTGCCAGCAGCTTAACGACAGTCGGACCCACAGATACGCAGTATTTT
TRBJ1-2	TRBV28	NA	NA	CASSTPRGRDYGYTF	TGTGCCAGCAGTACCCCGAGGGGAAGGGACTATGGCTACACCTTC
TRBJ2-5	TRBV5-1	NA	once	CASPPEETQYF	TGCGCCAGCCCACCTGAGGAGACCCAGTACTTC
TRBJ2-5	TRBV2	NA	NA	CASKLLQETQYF	TGTGCCAGCAAGTTGTTACAAGAGACCCAGTACTTC
TRBJ1-1	TRBV29-1	NA	NA	CSVGLQGVEAFF	TGCAGCGTCGGTTTACAGGGAGTTGAAGCTTTCTTT
TRBJ1-4	TRBV27	NA	NA	CASSLGFGTGDEKLFF	TGTGCCAGCAGTTTAGGTTTTGGTACGGGGGATGAAAAACTGTTTTTT